This T cell receptor beta chain originates from a study of cytomegalovirus exposure and HLA in healthy donors. Study results and caveats: Overall, under 200 TCR beta chains were annotated as cytomegalovirus-associated. Whilst most TCR sequences proved rare, a subset of public TCRs occurred across many donors. Subsequent analysis of the roughly 120 validation repertoires found a tendency for first-cohort TCR clusters to co-occur.

V was cut by 4 bases and J by 7 bases, with 14 bases left in between. The CDR3 extends over 14 amino acids. The germline V gene has CDR1 SGHRS and CDR2 YFSETQ. This clone occurred once. What it binds is unknown. Here immunoSEQ multiplex PCR was the method, and the copy in TCRdb shows in-frame clones only, minus some. The table lists about 200,000 clones, roughly 86% of them singletons. The V gene is TRBV5-1, the J gene TRBJ1-4, with D uncertain. The TCR originated in a woman aged 18-30 years in good health and CMV-seronegative. The sequenced sample was PBMCs. CDR3 in DNA: TGCGCCAGCAGCCCGGGATCATCGGGTGAAAAACTGTTTTTT. Translating it yields CASSPGSSGEKLFF.